This T cell receptor (beta chain) was captured in a study of radiotherapy plus CTLA-4 blockade in lung cancer. Across the study: About 20% of patients responded objectively, and roughly 31% achieved disease control. Study-level findings and limits: The authors reported that early blood T cell clone dynamics, with interferon-beta, best predicted response.

V shed 0 bases and J 4 bases; nucleotides not matched to a gene: 7. CDR3 length: 16 residues. CDR1 is SGHDN, CDR2 FVKESK, per germline. Sequencing was performed with immunoSEQ multiplex PCR; in TCRdb, only in-frame clones are kept and a portion is missing. Of roughly 32,000 clones in the sample, around 75% are singletons; the top ten hold over 12%. Points on this clone: The antigen remains undetermined.

Patients with chemo-refractory metastatic non-small-cell lung cancer received focal radiation plus CTLA-4 blockade with ipilimumab. The sequenced sample was peripheral blood, obtained from a patient treated with radiotherapy plus ipilimumab. The V call is TRBV14, the J call TRBJ1-2, with 8 bases matching TRBD1. This TCR was sampled from a human donor with non-small cell lung cancer that progressed on radiotherapy plus ipilimumab. CDR3 nucleotides: TGTGCCAGCAGCCAAGATCAGGGGGCGCGTATCTATGGCTACACCTTC. It is translated as CASSQDQGARIYGYTF. The full variable domain, in which reference TRBV14 and TRBJ1-2 provide the parts outside the CDR3, is EAGVTQFPSHSVIEKGQTVTLRCDPISGHDNLYWYRRVMGKEIKFLLHFVKESKQDESGMPNNRFLAERTGGTYSTLKVQPAELEDSGVYFCASSQDQGARIYGYTFGSGTRLTVV.